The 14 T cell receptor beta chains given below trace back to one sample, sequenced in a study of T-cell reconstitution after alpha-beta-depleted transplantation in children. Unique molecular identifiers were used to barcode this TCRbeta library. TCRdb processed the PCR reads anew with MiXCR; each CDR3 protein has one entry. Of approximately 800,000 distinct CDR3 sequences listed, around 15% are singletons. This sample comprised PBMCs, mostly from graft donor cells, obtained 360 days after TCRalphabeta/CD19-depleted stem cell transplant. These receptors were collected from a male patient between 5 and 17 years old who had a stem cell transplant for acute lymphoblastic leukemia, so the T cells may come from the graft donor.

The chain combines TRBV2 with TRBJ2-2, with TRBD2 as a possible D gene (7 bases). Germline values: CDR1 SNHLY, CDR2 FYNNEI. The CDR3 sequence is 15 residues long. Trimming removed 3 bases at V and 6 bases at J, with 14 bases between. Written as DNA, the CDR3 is TGTGCCAGCAGTGACCAGAGGGGGGGAGCCGGGGAGCTGTTTTTT. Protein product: CASSDQRGGAGELFF.

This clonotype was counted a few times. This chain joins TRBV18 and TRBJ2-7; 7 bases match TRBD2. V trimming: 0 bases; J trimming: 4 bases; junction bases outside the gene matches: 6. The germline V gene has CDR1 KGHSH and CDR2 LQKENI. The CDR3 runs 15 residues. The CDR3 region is CASSPPAGVLYEQYF. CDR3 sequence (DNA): TGTGCCAGCTCACCACCGGCGGGAGTTCTTTACGAGCAGTACTTC.

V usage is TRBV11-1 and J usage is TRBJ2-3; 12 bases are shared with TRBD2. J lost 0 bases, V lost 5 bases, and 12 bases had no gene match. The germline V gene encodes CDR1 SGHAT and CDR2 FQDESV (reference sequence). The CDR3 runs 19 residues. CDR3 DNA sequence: TGTGCCAGCAGCGCGTACGGGCTAGCGGGAGGGCCGAGCACAGATACGCAGTATTTT. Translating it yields CASSAYGLAGGPSTDTQYF.

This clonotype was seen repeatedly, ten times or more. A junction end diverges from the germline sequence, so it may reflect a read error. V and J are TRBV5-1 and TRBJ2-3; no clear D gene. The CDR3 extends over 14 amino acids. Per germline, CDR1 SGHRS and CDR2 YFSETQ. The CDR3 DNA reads TGTGCCAGCAGCTTAAGGCCTAGCACAGATACGCAGTATTTT. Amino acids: CASSLRPSTDTQYF.

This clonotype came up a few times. CDR3 nucleotides: TGTGCCACCAGCAGAGATCCGGCGTTCGGGTCCCGTTACTACGAGCAGTACTTC. It specifies CATSRDPAFGSRYYEQYF. The chain combines TRBV15 with TRBJ2-7; no reliable D call. The germline V gene has CDR1 LNHNV and CDR2 YYDKDF (reference sequence). The ends were cut back, 0 bases at V and 3 bases at J, with 21 bases in the middle. The CDR3 length is 18 residues.

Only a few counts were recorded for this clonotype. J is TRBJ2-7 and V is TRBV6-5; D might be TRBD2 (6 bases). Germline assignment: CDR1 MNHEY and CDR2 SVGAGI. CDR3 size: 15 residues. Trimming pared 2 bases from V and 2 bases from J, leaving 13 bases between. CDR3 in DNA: TGTGCCAGCAGTTACGGGCGGGGACTCGCCTACGAGCAGTACTTC. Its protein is CASSYGRGLAYEQYF.

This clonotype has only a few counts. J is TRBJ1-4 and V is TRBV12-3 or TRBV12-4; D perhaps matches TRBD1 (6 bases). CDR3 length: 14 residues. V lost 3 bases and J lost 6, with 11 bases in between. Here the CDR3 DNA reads TGTGCCAGCAGTTTGCAGGGGAGTTATGAAAAACTGTTTTTT. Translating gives CASSLQGSYEKLFF.

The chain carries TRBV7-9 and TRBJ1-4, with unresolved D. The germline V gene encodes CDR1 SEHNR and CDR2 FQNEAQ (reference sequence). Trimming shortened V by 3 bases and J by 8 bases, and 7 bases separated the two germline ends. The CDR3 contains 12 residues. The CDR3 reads CASSFAGEKLFF. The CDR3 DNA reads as TGTGCCAGCAGCTTTGCCGGGGAAAAACTGTTTTTT. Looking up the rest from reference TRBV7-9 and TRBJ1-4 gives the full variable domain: DTGVSQNPRHKITKRGQNVTFRCDPISEHNRLYWYRQTLGQGPEFLTYFQNEAQLEKSRLLSDRFSAERPKGSFSTLEIQRTEQGDSAMYLCASSFAGEKLFFGSGTQLSVL.

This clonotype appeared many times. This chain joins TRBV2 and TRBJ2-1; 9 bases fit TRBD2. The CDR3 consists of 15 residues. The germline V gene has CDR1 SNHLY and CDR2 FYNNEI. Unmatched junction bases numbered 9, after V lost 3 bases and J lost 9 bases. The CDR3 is CASSDLSSGKTEQFF. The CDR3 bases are TGTGCCAGCAGTGATCTGTCTAGCGGGAAGACTGAGCAGTTCTTC.

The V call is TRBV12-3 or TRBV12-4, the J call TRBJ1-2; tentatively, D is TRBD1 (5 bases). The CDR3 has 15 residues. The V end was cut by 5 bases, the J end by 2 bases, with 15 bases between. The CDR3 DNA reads TGTGCCAGCAGTCCGCAAGACAGACTAAACTATGGCTACACCTTC. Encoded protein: CASSPQDRLNYGYTF.

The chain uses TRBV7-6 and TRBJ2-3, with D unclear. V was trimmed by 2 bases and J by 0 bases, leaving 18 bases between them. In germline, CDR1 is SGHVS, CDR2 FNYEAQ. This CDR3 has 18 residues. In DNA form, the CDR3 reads TGTGCCAGCAGCTTACCCACGAGGAGAAGGACGAGCACAGATACGCAGTATTTT. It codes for CASSLPTRRRTSTDTQYF.

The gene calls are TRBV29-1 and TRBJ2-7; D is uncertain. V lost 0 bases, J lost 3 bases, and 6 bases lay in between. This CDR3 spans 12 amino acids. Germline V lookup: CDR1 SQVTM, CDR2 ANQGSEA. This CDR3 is CSVEDPFYEQYF. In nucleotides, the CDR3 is TGCAGCGTTGAAGATCCGTTCTACGAGCAGTACTTC.

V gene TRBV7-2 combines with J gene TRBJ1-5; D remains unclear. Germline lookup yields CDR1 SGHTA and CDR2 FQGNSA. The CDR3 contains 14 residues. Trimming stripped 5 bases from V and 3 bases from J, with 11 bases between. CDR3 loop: CASSPSWVNQPQHF. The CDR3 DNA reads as TGTGCCAGCAGCCCCTCTTGGGTCAATCAGCCCCAGCATTTT.

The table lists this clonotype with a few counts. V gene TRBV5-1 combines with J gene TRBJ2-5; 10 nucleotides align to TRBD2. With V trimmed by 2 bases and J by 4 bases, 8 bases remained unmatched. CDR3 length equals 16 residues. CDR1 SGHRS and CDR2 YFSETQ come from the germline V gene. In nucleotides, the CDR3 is TGCGCCAGCAGCTTCGCTAGCGGGAGTAGAGGAGAGACCCAGTACTTC. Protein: CASSFASGSRGETQYF. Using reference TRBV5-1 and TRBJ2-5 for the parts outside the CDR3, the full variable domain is KAGVTQTPRYLIKTRGQQVTLSCSPISGHRSVSWYQQTPGQGLQFLFEYFSETQRNKGNFPGRFSGRQFSNSRSEMNVSTLELGDSALYLCASSFASGSRGETQYFGPGTRLLVL.